This TCR beta chain was identified in a study of T cell changes during pregnancy in multiple sclerosis. This clone came up once. CDR1 is SGHAT and CDR2 is FQNNGV in the germline V gene. V was pared by 5 bases and J by 4 bases, with 16 bases between. The CDR3 has 15 amino acids. Sequencing used immunoSEQ multiplex PCR; TCRdb keeps in-frame clones, though not all of them. Among about 68,000 clones, 90% were seen once, and the ten largest hold around 1.5%. The clonotype was recovered from a female donor with multiple sclerosis, enrolled in a pregnancy study. This chain connects TRBV11-2 to TRBJ2-3; the D gene is possibly TRBD2 (6 bases). Material: peripheral blood, obtained in the third trimester of pregnancy. The CDR3 DNA is TGTGCCAGCAGCCCTCGCGTCGGGGGTGCAGATACGCAGTATTTT. It translates to CASSPRVGGADTQYF.